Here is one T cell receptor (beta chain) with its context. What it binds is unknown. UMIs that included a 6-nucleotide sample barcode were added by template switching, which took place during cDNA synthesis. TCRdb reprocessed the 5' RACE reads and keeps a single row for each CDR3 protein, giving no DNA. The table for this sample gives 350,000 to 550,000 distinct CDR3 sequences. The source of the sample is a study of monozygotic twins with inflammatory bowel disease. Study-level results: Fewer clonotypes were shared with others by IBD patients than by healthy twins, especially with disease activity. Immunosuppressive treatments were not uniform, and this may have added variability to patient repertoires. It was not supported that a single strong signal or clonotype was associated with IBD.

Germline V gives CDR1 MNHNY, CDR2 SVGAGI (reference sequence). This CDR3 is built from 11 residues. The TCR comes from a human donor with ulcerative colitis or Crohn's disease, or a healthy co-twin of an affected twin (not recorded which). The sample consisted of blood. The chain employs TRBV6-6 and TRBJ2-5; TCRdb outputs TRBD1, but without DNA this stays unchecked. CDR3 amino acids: CASRGLETQYF.